These 2 T cell receptor beta chains originate from one sample sequenced in a study of T cell responses to AZD1222 COVID-19 vaccine. The protocol was immunoSEQ multiplex PCR, while the TCRdb copy is restricted to in-frame clones and leaves out a portion. There are about 120,000 clones in the sample; roughly 92% occur only once, and over 1.5% lies in the top ten. The input for sequencing was peripheral blood, taken on day 0 of AZD1222 vaccination. The receptors were sampled from an adult in good health.

This chain connects TRBV19 to TRBJ1-1; 7 bases are a match to TRBD1. Trimming cost V 6 bases and J 4 bases; bases outside gene matches: 2. Germline CDR1 reads LNHDA; CDR2 reads SQIVND (reference sequence). The CDR3 extends over 12 amino acids. The CDR3, as DNA: TGTGCCAGTAGGACAGGGCCCACTGAAGCTTTCTTT. Translation gives CASRTGPTEAFF.

V gene TRBV7-9 combines with J gene TRBJ1-4; 9 bases line up with TRBD1. The V gene end was trimmed by 5 bases and the J gene end by 5 bases; junction bases not matched to a gene: 3. CDR1 is SEHNR and CDR2 is FQNEAQ in the germline V gene (reference sequence). This CDR3 spans 14 amino acids. CDR3 nucleotides: TGTGCCAGCAGCACGGGACAGGGCAATGAAAAACTGTTTTTT. Protein: CASSTGQGNEKLFF.